Included here is one TCR beta chain sequence, with context. The source of the sample is a study of shared T cell receptors in the human thymus. Profiling relied on immunoSEQ multiplex PCR, and the TCRdb table lists in-frame clones only, not all of them. Of 500,000 to 850,000 clones detected, around 87% appear once; the ten largest clones hold more than 0.009%. The CDR3 runs to 14 residues. V lost 5 bases and J lost 6, with 16 bases in between. The germline gives CDR1 MDHEN, CDR2 SYDVKM. The data also belong to a second study, concerning human thymus T cells. According to that study: Resections from corrective heart surgery provided thymus tissue.

The sample taken for sequencing was thymocytes. V is TRBV28 and J is TRBJ1-2; no definite D call. The sequence was collected from a boy younger than two with a congenital heart defect. CDR3 protein: CASSLAASRHGYTF. CDR3 DNA sequence: TGTGCCAGCAGTCTGGCGGCGAGTAGGCATGGCTACACCTTC.